The T cell receptor beta chain described here comes from a study of T cells in Graves' hyperthyroidism and ophthalmopathy. Findings and limits, study-wide: Blood also showed most of the thyroid clonotypes that were expanded above 0.001.

The cohort's ophthalmopathy patients, a group with duration under 3 months, had a Clinical Activity Score of at least 3 and a NOSPECS grade of at least 4. Cells are PBMCs isolated from around 9.4 ml of fresh blood. RNA transcripts yielded amplified TCR beta CDR3 regions. The HTBI primer set was used in a first-round RT-PCR of the TCR CDR3. MiXCR, applied by TCRdb to the multiplex PCR reads, yields one record per CDR3 protein. The data hold a few hundred thousand distinct CDR3 sequences, with approximately 15% observed a single time. Germline CDR1 is SGHVS and CDR2 is FQNEAQ. The CDR3 has 16 amino acids. V lost 4 bases and J lost 0; bases outside the gene matches: 6. This clonotype was detected many times. The target antigen is unknown.

The receptor was derived from a woman in her 40s with Graves' ophthalmopathy. This sequence joins TRBV7-8 and TRBJ1-3, with TRBD1 matching 7 bases. The specimen was blood. The CDR3 coding sequence is TGTGCCAGCAGCTCGCGGACAGGCCTCTCTGGAAACACCATATATTTT. It codes for CASSSRTGLSGNTIYF.